The entry below gives a single TCR beta chain sequence along with its context. The sample is drawn from a study of blood T cell repertoires in COVID-19. Assay used: immunoSEQ multiplex PCR; TCRdb lists only in-frame clones, some missing. The top ten hold 7.1% of the sample, which has just over 350,000 clones, 75% to 90% seen once. Seattle-derived patients entered the study during active infection and were followed longitudinally. Per germline, CDR1 MNHEY and CDR2 SVGEGT. CDR3 length: 16 amino acids. Trimming at V came to 6 bases and at J to 8 bases, leaving 11 bases not matched to a gene. The chain employs TRBV6-2 or TRBV6-3 and TRBJ1-6; TRBD1 aligns across 9 bases. The sequenced material came from peripheral blood. This receptor was identified in a woman in her sixties or seventies with COVID-19, enrolled during active disease. CDR3 DNA: TGTGCCAGCAGCACCTCTATTTGGACAGGGGATTCACCCCTCCACTTT. Amino acids: CASSTSIWTGDSPLHF.